This T cell receptor (beta chain) was sequenced in a study of T cell repertoires in cytomegalovirus infection. At the level of the study: Based on public TCR beta signatures, there were indications of CMV infection and of a matching HLA type.

MiXCR, applied by TCRdb to the reads, yields one record per CDR3 protein. The table includes approximately 470,000 distinct CDR3 sequences, about 39% detected once. V was trimmed by 5 bases and J by 0 bases, leaving 14 bases between them. Per the germline V gene, CDR1 is SGHVS and CDR2 is FQNEAQ. The CDR3 has 15 residues. Points on this clonotype: The antigen remains unidentified.

Findings of the study overall: Dominating the ex vivo response were HLA-C-restricted CMV-specific TCR beta clonotypes.

The V and J genes are TRBV7-8 and TRBJ2-7, with D possibly matching TRBD1 (5 bases). The source of this sequence is a human donor in good health (CMV status not recorded). Some clones in this sample may be carry-over from other donors' samples. The sample in question was cultured PBMCs, obtained from culture after CMV antigen stimulation. The CDR3 nucleotides are TGTGCCAGCAGCCCGAGGACATCAACCTCCTACGAGCAGTACTTC. It is translated as CASSPRTSTSYEQYF.